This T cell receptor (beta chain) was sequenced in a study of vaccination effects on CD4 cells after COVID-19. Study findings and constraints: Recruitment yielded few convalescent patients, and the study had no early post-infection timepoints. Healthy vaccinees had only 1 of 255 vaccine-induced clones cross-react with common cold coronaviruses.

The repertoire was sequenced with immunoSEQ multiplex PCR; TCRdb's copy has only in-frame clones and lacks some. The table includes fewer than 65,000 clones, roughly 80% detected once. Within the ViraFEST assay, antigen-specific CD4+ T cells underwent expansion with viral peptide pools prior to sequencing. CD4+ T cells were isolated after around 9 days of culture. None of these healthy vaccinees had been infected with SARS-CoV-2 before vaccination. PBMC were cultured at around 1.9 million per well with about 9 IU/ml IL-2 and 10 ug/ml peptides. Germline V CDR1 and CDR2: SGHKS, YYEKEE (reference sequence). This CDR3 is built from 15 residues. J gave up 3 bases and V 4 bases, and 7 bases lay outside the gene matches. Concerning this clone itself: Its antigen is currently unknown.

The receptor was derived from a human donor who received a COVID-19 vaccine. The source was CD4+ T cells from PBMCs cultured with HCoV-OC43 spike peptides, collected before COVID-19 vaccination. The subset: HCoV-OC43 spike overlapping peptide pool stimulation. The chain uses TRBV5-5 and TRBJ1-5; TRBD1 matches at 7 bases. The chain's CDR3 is CASSRQGGDNQPQHF. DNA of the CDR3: TGTGCCAGCAGCCGACAGGGTGGGGACAATCAGCCCCAGCATTTT.